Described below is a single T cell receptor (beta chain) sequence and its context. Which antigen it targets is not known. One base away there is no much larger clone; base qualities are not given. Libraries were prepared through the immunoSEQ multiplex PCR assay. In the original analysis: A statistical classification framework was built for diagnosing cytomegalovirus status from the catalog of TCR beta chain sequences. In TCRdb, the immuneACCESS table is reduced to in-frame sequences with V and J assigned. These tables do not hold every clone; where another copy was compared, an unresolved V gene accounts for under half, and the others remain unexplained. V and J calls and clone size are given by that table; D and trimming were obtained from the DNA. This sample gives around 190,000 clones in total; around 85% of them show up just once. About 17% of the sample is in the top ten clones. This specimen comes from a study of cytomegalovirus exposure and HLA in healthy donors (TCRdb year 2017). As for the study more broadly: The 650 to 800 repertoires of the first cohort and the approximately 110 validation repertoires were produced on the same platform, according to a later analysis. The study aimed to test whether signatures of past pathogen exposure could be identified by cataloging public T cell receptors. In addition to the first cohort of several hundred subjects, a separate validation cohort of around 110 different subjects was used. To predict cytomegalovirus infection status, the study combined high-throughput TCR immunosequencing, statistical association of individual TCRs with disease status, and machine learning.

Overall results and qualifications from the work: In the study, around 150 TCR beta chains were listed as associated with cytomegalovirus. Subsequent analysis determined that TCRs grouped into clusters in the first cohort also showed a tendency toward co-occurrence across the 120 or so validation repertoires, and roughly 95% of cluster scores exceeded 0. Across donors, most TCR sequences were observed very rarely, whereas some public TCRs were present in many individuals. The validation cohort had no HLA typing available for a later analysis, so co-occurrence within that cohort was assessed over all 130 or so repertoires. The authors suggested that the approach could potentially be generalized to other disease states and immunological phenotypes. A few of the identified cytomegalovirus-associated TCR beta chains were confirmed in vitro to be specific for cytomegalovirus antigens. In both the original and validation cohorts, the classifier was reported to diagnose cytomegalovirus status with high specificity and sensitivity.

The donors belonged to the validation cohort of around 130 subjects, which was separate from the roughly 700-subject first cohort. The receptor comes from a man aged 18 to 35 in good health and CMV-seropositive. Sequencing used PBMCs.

CDR3 protein: CASSFSGTGGNEQFF. The DNA sequence follows: TGTGCCAGCAGCTTCTCCGGGACAGGGGGCAATGAGCAGTTCTTC. The rearrangement joined TRBV28 to TRBJ2-1, and TRBD1 matches 11 of the central bases. Compared with germline, V lacks 6 bases and J lacks 6 bases; bases without a gene match: 7. Including the terminal cysteine and phenylalanine, the CDR3 comprises 15 residues. The read is trimmed to its CDR3 DNA, 45 bases read in frame from base 1. According to the germline V gene, CDR1 reads MDHEN and CDR2 reads SYDVKM. The entire variable domain, with the stretches around the CDR3 drawn from the reference TRBV28 and TRBJ2-1 proteins, is DVKVTQSSRYLVKRTGEKVFLECVQDMDHENMFWYRQDPGLGLRLIYFSYDVKMKEKGDIPEGYSVSREKKERFSLILESASTNQTSMYLCASSFSGTGGNEQFFGPGTRLTVL.